This T cell receptor beta chain was identified in a study of blood T cell repertoires in COVID-19. Study background: From the United States, Italy and Spain came samples of acute and convalescent COVID-19. PBMCs, B-cell-depleted T cells, or T cells were the source of the cDNA or gDNA that made up the material.

The CDR3 sequence is 13 residues long. V lost 3 bases and J lost 8, with 13 bases in between. Germline CDR1 SGHNT, CDR2 YENEEA. Libraries were prepared by immunoSEQ multiplex PCR; TCRdb keeps only in-frame clonotypes and omits some of them. Among about 50,000 clones listed, 86% were seen once. The chain is built from TRBV11-3 and TRBJ1-1; the D is unclear. The clonotype comes from a human donor in a cohort sampled during active COVID-19. Sequencing was carried out using peripheral blood. The CDR3 loop reads CASSFQEGGEAFF. As DNA, the CDR3 is TGTGCCAGCAGCTTTCAGGAGGGTGGAGAAGCTTTCTTT.